This entry features one T cell receptor beta chain sequence. These data originate in a study of blood T cell repertoires in COVID-19. Turning to the study itself: Spain, Italy and the United States supplied samples that represented acute and convalescent COVID-19. From T cells, B-cell-depleted T cells, or PBMCs came the material, which was cDNA or gDNA.

This CDR3 contains 16 residues. After removal of 5 bases from V and 1 base from J, the junction contained 7 bases not matched to a gene. The V gene's germline CDR1 is LNHDA and CDR2 SQIVND (reference sequence). In the original processing: Estimation of nucleated cell counts was performed using reference gene primer amplification. The table came from immunoSEQ multiplex PCR; TCRdb's copy has only in-frame clones and leaves some out. D and trimming come from the DNA, and the V and J calls and clone size come from that table. The data show under 110,000 clones, with about nine tenths seen just once and about 18% held by the top ten.

This receptor was obtained from a man over 45 with acute or convalescent COVID-19. Material: peripheral blood. The genes are TRBV19 and TRBJ2-2; 7 nucleotides align to TRBD2. The CDR3: CASSPLGGVNTGELFF. CDR3 nucleotides: TGTGCCAGTAGTCCCTTGGGGGGGGTGAACACCGGGGAGCTGTTTTTT. Full variable domain (remainder filled in from reference TRBV19 and TRBJ2-2): DGGITQSPKYLFRKEGQNVTLSCEQNLNHDAMYWYRQDPGQGLRLIYYSQIVNDFQKGDIAEGYSVSREKKESFPLTVTSAQKNPTAFYLCASSPLGGVNTGELFFGEGSRLTVL.